This TCR beta chain originates from a study of blood T cells in healthy people across ages. Study conclusions and caveats: It was found that TCR beta diversity correlated strongly with the percentage of naive T cells. PBMC samples, being unsorted, prevented any conclusive comparison of naive and antigen-experienced cells.

The V end was cut by 0 bases, the J end by 1 base, with 9 bases between. The CDR3 has 15 residues. The germline V gene has CDR1 SGHNT and CDR2 YYREEE (reference sequence). Through a sample-barcoded 5' primer and a J-beta primer mix, a second PCR was run for 7 to 11 cycles. TCRdb reanalysed the 5' RACE reads using MiXCR and keeps one entry per CDR3 protein. The table has about 650,000 distinct CDR3 sequences, less than 40% seen once. To note about this clonotype: Antigen: not known.

Sequencing was done on a sample of blood. The gene calls are TRBV5-4 and TRBJ2-3, with D hard to call. This clonotype originated in an elderly woman in good health. The CDR3 region is CASSLDFKGTDTQYF. The CDR3 DNA reads as TGTGCCAGCAGCTTGGACTTTAAGGGCACAGATACGCAGTATTTT.